This record covers a single T cell receptor beta chain. Antigen unknown. Time point here: week 11, during vaccination. With topical imiquimod, each dose of the vaccine consisted of 300 ug of mutant IDH1 20-mer peptide. The ends were cut back, 3 bases at V and 4 bases at J, with 12 bases in the middle. The V gene's germline CDR1 is MNHEY and CDR2 SVGAGI. The CDR3 extends over 15 amino acids. This specimen belongs to a study of a mutant IDH1 vaccine in newly diagnosed glioma. The data were produced by immunoSEQ multiplex PCR, yet TCRdb's version contains in-frame clones alone and is incomplete. The data contain about 130,000 clones, about four fifths of them singletons.

The sequencing used PBMCs, collected from a glioma patient whose treatment included an IDH1 peptide vaccine. The source of this sequence is a man aged 40-55 years with glioma. V gene TRBV6-5 combines with J gene TRBJ2-2; a possible D gene is TRBD2 (6 bases). Written as DNA, the CDR3 is TGTGCCAGCAGTTATATGACAGCGGGCACCGGGGAGCTGTTTTTT. Translation gives CASSYMTAGTGELFF.